These T cell receptor beta chains were read from a single sample in a study of T cell responses to AZD1222 COVID-19 vaccine. Sequencing was performed with immunoSEQ multiplex PCR; in TCRdb, only in-frame clones are kept and a portion is missing. The data show tens of thousands of clones, over 75% seen once. The sample here was peripheral blood, taken on day 0 of AZD1222 vaccination. The receptors derive from an adult in good health. CDR3s include the opening cysteine and the closing phenylalanine or tryptophan. The order of the fields is J gene, clone size, V gene, D gene, CDR3 protein, CDR3 DNA. The D gene is left open where the match is weak. Expanded clones get a size class; other rows say once, few or many, or leave the size out.

TRBJ2-7 | once | TRBV6-6 | TRBD1 | CATGQGFYEQYF | TGTGCCACGGGACAGGGGTTCTACGAGCAGTACTTC
TRBJ1-1 | - | TRBV19 | - | CASTDSAGGTEAFF | TGTGCCAGTACCGATTCGGCCGGTGGCACTGAAGCTTTCTTT
TRBJ2-1 | - | TRBV12-3/TRBV12-4 | - | CASSFQGADEQFF | TGTGCCAGCAGTTTCCAGGGAGCCGATGAGCAGTTCTTC
TRBJ1-2 | - | TRBV6-5 | TRBD1 | CASSWTGFYGYTF | TGTGCCAGCAGCTGGACAGGGTTCTATGGCTACACCTTC
TRBJ2-7 | - | TRBV29-1 | - | CSVGGGGGSTYEQYF | TGCAGCGTTGGAGGTGGGGGGGGCTCGACCTACGAGCAGTACTTC
TRBJ2-7 | once | TRBV12-3/TRBV12-4 | - | CASSQRETYEQYF | TGTGCCAGCAGTCAAAGAGAAACCTACGAGCAGTACTTC
TRBJ1-3 | - | TRBV7-2 | - | CASSFQRVISGNTIYF | TGTGCCAGCAGCTTTCAGAGGGTGATCTCTGGAAACACCATATATTTT
TRBJ1-1 | - | TRBV19 | - | CASNQGRRRGTEAFF | TGTGCCAGTAATCAGGGCAGGAGAAGGGGCACTGAAGCTTTCTTT
TRBJ2-7 | - | TRBV11-3 | - | CASSLEGGGAYEQYF | TGTGCCAGCAGCTTAGAGGGAGGAGGAGCCTACGAGCAGTACTTC
TRBJ1-5 | - | TRBV19 | TRBD1 | CASSTTGQENQPQHF | TGTGCCAGTAGTACGACAGGGCAGGAAAATCAGCCCCAGCATTTT
TRBJ1-1 | once | TRBV27 | - | CASSTQGEGTEAFF | TGTGCCAGCAGTACACAGGGTGAGGGCACTGAAGCTTTCTTT
TRBJ2-1 | - | TRBV3-1/TRBV3-2 | - | CASSQASRGGEQFF | TGTGCCAGCAGCCAAGCTTCGAGGGGGGGTGAGCAGTTCTTC
TRBJ2-3 | - | TRBV7-9 | - | CASSLARTDTQYF | TGTGCCAGCAGCTTAGCACGCACAGATACGCAGTATTTT
TRBJ1-3 | - | TRBV9 | - | CASSVGLPGAGNTIYF | TGTGCCAGCAGCGTCGGACTCCCCGGGGCTGGAAACACCATATATTTT
TRBJ1-1 | - | TRBV7-2 | - | CASSLEATEVEAFF | TGTGCCAGCAGCTTAGAAGCCACGGAGGTGGAAGCTTTCTTT
TRBJ2-2 | - | TRBV5-1 | TRBD1 | CASSSGQVNTGELFF | TGCGCCAGCAGCTCGGGACAGGTTAACACCGGGGAGCTGTTTTTT
TRBJ2-5 | - | TRBV7-2 | TRBD2 | CASSGWTSGAQETQYF | TGTGCCAGCAGTGGGTGGACTAGCGGGGCCCAAGAGACCCAGTACTTC
TRBJ2-7 | - | TRBV5-1 | TRBD2 | CASSPSGGGGHEQYF | TGCGCCAGCAGCCCCTCGGGGGGGGGCGGCCACGAGCAGTACTTC
TRBJ1-4 | - | TRBV3-1/TRBV3-2 | - | CASSQDTATNEKLFF | TGTGCCAGCAGCCAAGACACTGCAACTAATGAAAAACTGTTTTTT
TRBJ1-2 | - | TRBV6-6 | - | CASSSSGNSLIGYTF | TGTGCCAGCAGTTCGTCCGGGAACTCTCTAATCGGCTACACCTTC
TRBJ2-7 | - | TRBV2 | - | CASSAHSPGDEQYF | TGTGCCAGCAGTGCGCACAGCCCCGGTGACGAGCAGTACTTC
TRBJ1-6 | - | TRBV7-2 | TRBD1 | CASSSRQGRAPLHF | TGTGCCAGCAGCTCCCGACAGGGGAGGGCACCCCTCCACTTT
TRBJ1-5 | - | TRBV4-3 | TRBD1 | CASSQAQGMNQPQHF | TGCGCCAGCAGCCAAGCACAGGGGATGAATCAGCCCCAGCATTTT
TRBJ2-7 | - | TRBV5-1 | TRBD2 | CASSSLTSVHYEQYF | TGCGCCAGCAGCTCTCTGACTAGCGTTCACTACGAGCAGTACTTC
TRBJ1-5 | - | TRBV5-6 | - | CASSLDGSNQPQHF | TGTGCCAGCAGCTTGGACGGGAGCAATCAGCCCCAGCATTTT
TRBJ1-5 | - | TRBV7-2 | TRBD1 | CASSYGQGGQPQHF | TGTGCCAGCAGCTACGGACAGGGAGGCCAGCCCCAGCATTTT
TRBJ1-5 | - | TRBV19 | TRBD1 | CASSKTTGGGQPQHF | TGTGCCAGTAGTAAGACGACAGGGGGAGGACAGCCCCAGCATTTT
TRBJ2-1 | - | TRBV5-1 | - | CASSLVPGSSYNEQFF | TGCGCCAGCAGCTTGGTTCCGGGAAGCTCCTACAATGAGCAGTTCTTC
TRBJ2-1 | - | TRBV18 | - | CASSQGILDNNEQFF | TGTGCCAGCTCCCAGGGAATCTTAGACAACAATGAGCAGTTCTTC
TRBJ2-1 | - | TRBV9 | - | CASSALNYNEQFF | TGTGCCAGCAGCGCCCTCAATTACAATGAGCAGTTCTTC
TRBJ1-1 | - | TRBV9 | - | CASSVGQTEAFF | TGTGCCAGCAGCGTAGGGCAGACTGAAGCTTTCTTT
TRBJ2-7 | - | TRBV11-2 | - | CASSLVQLGNEQYF | TGTGCCAGCAGCTTAGTACAACTAGGAAACGAGCAGTACTTC
TRBJ2-7 | - | TRBV7-3 | - | CASSLTWTNEQYF | TGTGCCAGCAGCTTAACTTGGACGAACGAGCAGTACTTC
TRBJ1-6 | - | TRBV27 | TRBD1 | CASGYPTGAPLHF | TGTGCCAGCGGTTACCCGACAGGGGCACCCCTCCACTTT
TRBJ1-6 | - | TRBV4-3 | - | CASSQEWRGAAPLHF | TGCGCCAGCAGCCAAGAGTGGAGGGGGGCGGCACCCCTCCACTTT
TRBJ1-1 | - | TRBV11-3 | - | CASSLGGTRHMNTEAFF | TGTGCCAGCAGCTTGGGTGGTACCAGGCACATGAACACTGAAGCTTTCTTT
TRBJ1-3 | - | TRBV20-1 | TRBD1 | CSASDRGHGNTIYF | TGCAGTGCTAGTGACAGGGGGCATGGAAACACCATATATTTT
TRBJ2-1 | - | TRBV6-2/TRBV6-3 | - | CASSYGGKESNEQFF | TGTGCCAGCAGTTACGGCGGGAAAGAGTCTAATGAGCAGTTCTTC
TRBJ2-7 | once | TRBV7-2 | - | CASSLAPTHEQYF | TGTGCCAGCAGCTTAGCGCCCACCCACGAGCAGTACTTC
TRBJ2-3 | once | TRBV5-1 | - | CASSFTRGGQDTQYF | TGCGCCAGCAGCTTTACGAGGGGGGGGCAAGATACGCAGTATTTT
TRBJ1-5 | - | TRBV12-2 | - | CASRTGQPFRIYSNQPQHF | TGTGCAAGTCGGACGGGACAGCCGTTCCGCATTTATAGCAATCAGCCCCAGCATTTT
TRBJ1-4 | - | TRBV3-1/TRBV3-2 | - | CASSQVTTGEKLFF | TGTGCCAGCAGCCAGGTGACTACGGGCGAAAAACTGTTTTTT
TRBJ2-1 | - | TRBV28 | TRBD2 | CASSGEGGIRNEQFF | TGTGCCAGCAGTGGCGAGGGAGGGATTAGAAATGAGCAGTTCTTC
TRBJ2-1 | - | TRBV6-2/TRBV6-3 | TRBD2 | CASSSPSGGGYNEQFF | TGTGCCAGCAGTTCCCCCAGCGGGGGTGGGTACAATGAGCAGTTCTTC
TRBJ1-2 | - | TRBV5-1 | - | CASSASGTPGGYTF | TGCGCCAGCAGCGCCTCCGGGACCCCGGGAGGCTACACCTTC
TRBJ2-7 | - | TRBV19 | - | CASSPTATYEQYF | TGTGCCAGTAGCCCGACAGCCACCTACGAGCAGTACTTC
TRBJ2-7 | - | TRBV6-5 | - | CASGQPGDEQYF | TGTGCCAGCGGGCAACCGGGCGACGAGCAGTACTTC
TRBJ2-1 | - | TRBV7-3 | TRBD2 | CASSLIAGGNEQFF | TGTGCCAGCAGCCTAATAGCGGGAGGGAATGAGCAGTTCTTC
TRBJ1-5 | - | TRBV19 | TRBD1 | CASRRDRGLLSNQPQHF | TGTGCCAGTAGGAGAGACAGGGGGCTTTTGAGCAATCAGCCCCAGCATTTT
TRBJ1-1 | - | TRBV9 | TRBD1 | CASSLGQGWTEAFF | TGTGCCAGCAGCTTAGGACAGGGGTGGACTGAAGCTTTCTTT
TRBJ1-2 | - | TRBV6-6 | - | CASSQEIYGYTF | TGTGCCAGCAGTCAAGAGATCTATGGCTACACCTTC
TRBJ1-4 | - | TRBV7-9 | - | CASSQQDEKLFF | TGTGCCAGCAGCCAACAAGACGAAAAACTGTTTTTT